These T cell receptor beta chains were read from a single sample in a study of blood T cell repertoires in COVID-19. Data came from immunoSEQ multiplex PCR; TCRdb stores just in-frame clones and leaves some out. Of 55,000 to 75,000 clones in the sample, around 87% were seen once. Sequenced: peripheral blood. Receptors were obtained from a man in his fifties or sixties with active COVID-19. Each CDR3 is given with its conserved first and last residue. The D gene is left open where the match is weak. A row's size may be missing; if present it is once, few, many or a size class.

d_gene: -
j_gene: TRBJ2-3
v_gene: TRBV7-9
abundance: -
CDR3nt: TGTGCCAGCAGCTTAGGGGATAGCGGTTCGAATACGCAGTATTTT
CDR3aa: CASSLGDSGSNTQYF

d_gene: -
j_gene: TRBJ2-7
v_gene: TRBV5-1
abundance: -
CDR3nt: TGCGCCAGCAGCTTGGGGCCTCCCTACGAGCAGTACTTC
CDR3aa: CASSLGPPYEQYF

d_gene: TRBD1
j_gene: TRBJ2-2
v_gene: TRBV24-1
abundance: -
CDR3nt: TGTGCCACCAGTGATACCGGGACAGGGGGCACCGGGGAGCTGTTTTTT
CDR3aa: CATSDTGTGGTGELFF

d_gene: TRBD1
j_gene: TRBJ1-5
v_gene: TRBV6-2/TRBV6-3
abundance: -
CDR3nt: TGTGCCAGCAGTTACTCGACAGGGAATTTGCGCAATCAGCCCCAGCATTTT
CDR3aa: CASSYSTGNLRNQPQHF

d_gene: TRBD1
j_gene: TRBJ1-1
v_gene: TRBV2
abundance: -
CDR3nt: TGTGCCAGCAGGGGACAGGGGGAACACACTGAAGCTTTCTTT
CDR3aa: CASRGQGEHTEAFF

d_gene: -
j_gene: TRBJ2-1
v_gene: TRBV2
abundance: -
CDR3nt: TGTGCCAGCCACGACAGGAGCTCCTACAATGAGCAGTTCTTC
CDR3aa: CASHDRSSYNEQFF

d_gene: -
j_gene: TRBJ1-1
v_gene: TRBV5-6
abundance: -
CDR3nt: TGTGCCAGCAGCCCCCCGACAGTGAACACTGAAGCTTTCTTT
CDR3aa: CASSPPTVNTEAFF

d_gene: -
j_gene: TRBJ1-4
v_gene: TRBV9
abundance: -
CDR3nt: TGTGCCAGCAACTGGGGAGGAGGGACTAATGAAAAACTGTTTTTT
CDR3aa: CASNWGGGTNEKLFF

d_gene: -
j_gene: TRBJ2-7
v_gene: TRBV2
abundance: -
CDR3nt: TGTGCCAGCAGTGAACCGGGACTTCGAATTTACGAGCAGTACTTC
CDR3aa: CASSEPGLRIYEQYF

d_gene: -
j_gene: TRBJ2-1
v_gene: TRBV19
abundance: -
CDR3nt: TGTGCCAGTATGGCCAGGGGCAGAAATGAGCAGTTCTTC
CDR3aa: CASMARGRNEQFF

d_gene: TRBD2
j_gene: TRBJ2-1
v_gene: TRBV9
abundance: -
CDR3nt: TGTGCCAGCAGCCCCCGAAGAGCGGGAGTTGTTAATGAGCAGTTCTTC
CDR3aa: CASSPRRAGVVNEQFF

d_gene: TRBD1
j_gene: TRBJ1-1
v_gene: TRBV10-3
abundance: once
CDR3nt: TGTGCCATCGCCGGGACAGAGAACACTGAAGCTTTCTTT
CDR3aa: CAIAGTENTEAFF

d_gene: -
j_gene: TRBJ1-2
v_gene: TRBV19
abundance: -
CDR3nt: TGTGCCAGCATACAGGGATCAGGCTACACCTTC
CDR3aa: CASIQGSGYTF

d_gene: TRBD2
j_gene: TRBJ2-3
v_gene: TRBV7-2
abundance: -
CDR3nt: TGTGCCAGCAGCGGCGGGAGGGCCGGCACAGATACGCAGTATTTT
CDR3aa: CASSGGRAGTDTQYF

d_gene: -
j_gene: TRBJ2-3
v_gene: TRBV7-2
abundance: -
CDR3nt: TGTGCCAGCAGCCCCCCCTCCACAGATACGCAGTATTTT
CDR3aa: CASSPPSTDTQYF